This T cell receptor (beta chain) was sequenced for a study of T-cell reconstitution after alpha-beta-depleted transplantation in children. The CDR3 spans 14 residues. V was shortened by 9 bases and J by 2 bases, with 15 bases between the two germline ends. Germline loops: CDR1 SGHTA, CDR2 FQGNSA. Unique molecular identifiers featured in how the TCRbeta library was prepared. TCRdb re-called the PCR reads with MiXCR, one entry per CDR3 protein. Among just under 550,000 distinct CDR3 sequences, about 16% were seen once, and the ten largest hold 2.5% to 4%. This clonotype has more than one count but fewer than ten.

This sample comprised PBMCs from the stem cell graft donor, obtained from the stem cell graft. J is TRBJ2-3 and V is TRBV7-2; TRBD1 or TRBD2 may be the D gene (6 bases each). The receptor was derived from a human donor who donated a stem cell graft to a child with acute lymphoblastic leukemia. As DNA, the CDR3 is TGTGCCAGTCAACTCTGGGGGGCCACAGATACGCAGTATTTT. This gives the protein CASQLWGATDTQYF.